This paragraph covers one T cell receptor beta chain sequence. Its antigen is as yet unknown. This specimen comes from a study of CD8+CD57+ T cells in acquired aplastic anemia. Turning to the study itself: On average, sorted CD4+ and CD8+ cells gave roughly 3 ug of DNA. The study's findings and limits: Both patients and controls carried the same twenty-nine CD8+ CDR3 sequences.

Genomic DNA, the template, was used for profiling of the TCR beta VDJ and CDR3. MiXCR was run by TCRdb on the reads, yielding one entry per CDR3 protein. The table includes 200,000 to 300,000 distinct CDR3 sequences, around 82% detected once. This CDR3 has 14 amino acids. The germline CDR1 and CDR2 sequences are SGDLS and YYNGEE. V was clipped by 4 bases and J by 14 bases, with 23 bases between them. Only patients with CD8+CD57+ cell expansion on flow cytometry were chosen for sequencing. The diagnosis in all patients was severe acquired aplastic anemia. The sequenced sample was sorted CD4+, CD8+, or CD8+CD57+ T cells (not recorded which) from PBMCs. This TCR was sampled from a human donor with aplastic anemia. The chain uses TRBV9 and TRBJ2-3; D gene uncertain. The CDR3 protein is CASSLAGDLHTLYF. DNA for the CDR3: TGTGCCAGCAGCTTAGCTGGAGACCTTCATACGTTGTATTTT. Using reference TRBV9 and TRBJ2-3 for the parts outside the CDR3, the full variable domain is DSGVTQTPKHLITATGQRVTLRCSPRSGDLSVYWYQQSLDQGLQFLIQYYNGEERAKGNILERFSAQQFPDLHSELNLSSLELGDSALYFCASSLAGDLHTLYFGPGTRLTVL.